This is a list of T cell receptor beta chains from one sample in a study of blood T cell repertoires in COVID-19. Produced via immunoSEQ multiplex PCR; TCRdb's table is partial and in-frame only. The sample has 140,000 to 150,000 clones; over 70% are singletons. The sample consisted of peripheral blood. The source is a man in his sixties or seventies who had recovered from COVID-19. Each CDR3 is given with its conserved first and last residue. D genes are given only for firm matches. Size is stated for part of the rows, as once, few or many counts, or as a class when the clone is expanded.

CASSFYAGELFF TGTGCCAGCAGCTTCTACGCCGGGGAGCTGTTTTTT TRBJ2-2 NA TRBV5-8 NA
CASSLEVVSGYEQYF TGTGCCAGCAGCTTAGAGGTAGTATCGGGTTACGAGCAGTACTTC TRBJ2-7 NA TRBV11-2 NA
CASSLWSSGSSDIQYF TGCGCCAGCAGCTTGTGGTCTAGCGGGAGCTCCGACATTCAGTACTTC TRBJ2-4 TRBD2 TRBV5-1 NA
CASSLSQNTGELFF TGTGCCAGCAGCCTAAGCCAGAACACCGGGGAGCTGTTTTTT TRBJ2-2 NA TRBV11-2 NA
CSASYRTSGTTDTQYF TGCAGTGCTAGTTATCGGACTAGCGGGACCACAGATACGCAGTATTTT TRBJ2-3 TRBD2 TRBV20-1 NA
CASSRGRGDSPLHF TGTGCCAGCTCACGCGGACGGGGGGATTCACCCCTCCACTTT TRBJ1-6 NA TRBV18 NA
CASSLAGGRASNEQFF TGCGCCAGCAGCTTGGCCGGCGGGAGGGCCAGCAATGAGCAGTTCTTC TRBJ2-1 TRBD2 TRBV5-1 NA
CASSSQGLGHYGYTF TGTGCCAGCAGTTCACAGGGTTTAGGGCACTATGGCTACACCTTC TRBJ1-2 NA TRBV6-5 once
CATSDPADTQYF TGTGCCACCAGTGATCCGGCAGATACGCAGTATTTT TRBJ2-3 NA TRBV24-1 NA
CASRGVGMRDTEAFF TGTGCCAGCCGCGGGGTTGGCATGAGGGACACTGAAGCTTTCTTT TRBJ1-1 NA TRBV7-3 NA
CASSTPPDSAYEQYF TGTGCCAGCAGTACCCCGCCAGATTCAGCGTACGAGCAGTACTTC TRBJ2-7 NA TRBV2 NA
CATRSPGTAEQYF TGTGCCACCAGGAGCCCCGGGACAGCCGAGCAGTACTTC TRBJ2-7 TRBD1 TRBV24-1 NA
CASSPGLRNSPLHF TGTGCCAGCAGTCCGGGACTCCGTAATTCACCCCTCCACTTT TRBJ1-6 NA TRBV27 NA
CASSSVTGANVLTF TGTGCCAGCAGCAGCGTGACTGGGGCCAACGTCCTGACTTTC TRBJ2-6 NA TRBV11-2 NA
CASASAGTYEQYF TGTGCCAGCGCTTCGGCAGGGACCTACGAGCAGTACTTC TRBJ2-7 NA TRBV28 NA
CASSSYAGAEAFF TGTGCCAGTTCATCCTACGCGGGCGCTGAAGCTTTCTTT TRBJ1-1 NA TRBV9 few
CASSPRGGSNQPQHF TGTGCCAGCTCACCCCGGGGGGGGAGCAATCAGCCCCAGCATTTT TRBJ1-5 NA TRBV18 NA
CASSNRESTEAFF TGTGCCAGCAGCAACAGGGAATCCACTGAAGCTTTCTTT TRBJ1-1 NA TRBV2 few
CASSRLPEQQETQYF TGCGCCAGCAGCCGACTGCCAGAACAACAAGAGACCCAGTACTTC TRBJ2-5 NA TRBV4-1 once
CASSHTSSYNEQFF TGTGCCAGCAGCCACACAAGCTCCTACAATGAGCAGTTCTTC TRBJ2-1 NA TRBV6-2/TRBV6-3 NA
CASSLTGDYEQYF TGCGCCAGCAGCCTTACAGGGGACTACGAGCAGTACTTC TRBJ2-7 TRBD1 TRBV5-1 NA